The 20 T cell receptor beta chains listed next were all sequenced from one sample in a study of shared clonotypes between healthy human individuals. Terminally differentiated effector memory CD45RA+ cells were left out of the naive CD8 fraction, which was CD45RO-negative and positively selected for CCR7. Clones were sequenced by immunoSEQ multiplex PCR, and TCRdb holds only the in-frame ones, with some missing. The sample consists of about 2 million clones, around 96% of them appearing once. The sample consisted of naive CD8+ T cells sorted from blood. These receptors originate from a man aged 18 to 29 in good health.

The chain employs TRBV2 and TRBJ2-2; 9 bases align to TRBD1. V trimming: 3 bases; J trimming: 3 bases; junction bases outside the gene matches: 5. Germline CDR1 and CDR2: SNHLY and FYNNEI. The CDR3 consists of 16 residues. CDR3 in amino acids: CASSDSDRGYTGELFF. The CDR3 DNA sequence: TGTGCCAGCAGTGATTCGGACAGGGGATACACCGGGGAGCTGTTTTTT.

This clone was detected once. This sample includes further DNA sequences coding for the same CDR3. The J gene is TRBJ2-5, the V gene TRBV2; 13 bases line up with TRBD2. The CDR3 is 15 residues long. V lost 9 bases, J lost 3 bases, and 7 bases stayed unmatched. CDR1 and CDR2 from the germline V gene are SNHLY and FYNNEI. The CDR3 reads CASLLLAGGEETQYF. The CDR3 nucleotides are TGTGCCAGTCTATTACTAGCGGGGGGGGAAGAGACCCAGTACTTC.

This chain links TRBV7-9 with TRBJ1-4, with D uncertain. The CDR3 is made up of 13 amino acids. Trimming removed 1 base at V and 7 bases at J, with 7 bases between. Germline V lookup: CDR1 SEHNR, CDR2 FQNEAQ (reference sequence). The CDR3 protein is CASSLEQTEKLFF. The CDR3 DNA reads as TGTGCCAGCAGCTTAGAACAGACTGAAAAACTGTTTTTT.

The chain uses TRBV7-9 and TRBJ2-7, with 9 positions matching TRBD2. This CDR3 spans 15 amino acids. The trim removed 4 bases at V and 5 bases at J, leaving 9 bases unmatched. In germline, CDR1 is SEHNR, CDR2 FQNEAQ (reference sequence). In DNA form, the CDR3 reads TGTGCCAGCAGCTCCGTAGGGGGACTAGCCCACGAGCAGTACTTC. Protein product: CASSSVGGLAHEQYF.

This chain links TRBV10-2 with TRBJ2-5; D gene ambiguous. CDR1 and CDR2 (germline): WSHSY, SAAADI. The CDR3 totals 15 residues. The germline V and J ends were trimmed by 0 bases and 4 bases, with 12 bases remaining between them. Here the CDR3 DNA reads TGCGCCAGCAGTGAGTCGGTCCCCCTGGGAGAGACCCAGTACTTC. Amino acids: CASSESVPLGETQYF.

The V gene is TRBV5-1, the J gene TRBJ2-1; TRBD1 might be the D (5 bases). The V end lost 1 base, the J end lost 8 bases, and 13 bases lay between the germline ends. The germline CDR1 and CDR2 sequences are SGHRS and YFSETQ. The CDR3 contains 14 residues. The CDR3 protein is CASSLRSGMDEQFF. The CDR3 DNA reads TGCGCCAGCAGCTTGAGGTCAGGGATGGATGAGCAGTTCTTC.

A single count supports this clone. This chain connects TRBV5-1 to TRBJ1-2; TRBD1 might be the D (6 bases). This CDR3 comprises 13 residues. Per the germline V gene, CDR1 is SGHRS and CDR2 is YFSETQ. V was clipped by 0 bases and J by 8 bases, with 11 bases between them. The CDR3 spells CASSLGQGMGYTF. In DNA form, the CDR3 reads TGCGCCAGCAGCTTGGGGCAGGGGATGGGCTACACCTTC. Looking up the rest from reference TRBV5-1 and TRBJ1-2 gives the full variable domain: KAGVTQTPRYLIKTRGQQVTLSCSPISGHRSVSWYQQTPGQGLQFLFEYFSETQRNKGNFPGRFSGRQFSNSRSEMNVSTLELGDSALYLCASSLGQGMGYTFGSGTRLTVV.

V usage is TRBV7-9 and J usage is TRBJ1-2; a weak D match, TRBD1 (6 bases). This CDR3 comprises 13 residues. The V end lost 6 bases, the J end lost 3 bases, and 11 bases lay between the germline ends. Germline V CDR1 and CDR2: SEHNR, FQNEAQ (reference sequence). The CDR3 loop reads CASRGGGHYGYTF. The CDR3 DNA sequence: TGTGCCAGCAGGGGGGGCGGCCACTATGGCTACACCTTC.

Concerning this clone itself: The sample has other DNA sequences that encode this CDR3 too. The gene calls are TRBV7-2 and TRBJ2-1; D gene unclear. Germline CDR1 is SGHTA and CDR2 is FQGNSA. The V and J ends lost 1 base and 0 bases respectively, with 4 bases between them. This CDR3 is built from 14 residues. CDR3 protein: CASSLVGSYNEQFF. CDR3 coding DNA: TGTGCCAGCAGCTTAGTCGGCTCCTACAATGAGCAGTTCTTC.

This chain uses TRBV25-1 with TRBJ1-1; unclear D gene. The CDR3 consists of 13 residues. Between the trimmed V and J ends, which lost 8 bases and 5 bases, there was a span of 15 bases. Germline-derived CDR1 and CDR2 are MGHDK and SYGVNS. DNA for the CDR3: TGTGCCAGCTCCCTAGGAGTAGGGACTGAAGCTTTCTTT. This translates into CASSLGVGTEAFF.

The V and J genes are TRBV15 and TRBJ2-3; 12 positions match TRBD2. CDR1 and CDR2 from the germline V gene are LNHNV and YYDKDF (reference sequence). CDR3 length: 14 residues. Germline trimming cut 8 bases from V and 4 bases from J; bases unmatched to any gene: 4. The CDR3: CATSTSGSPDTQYF. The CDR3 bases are TGTGCCACCTCGACTAGCGGGAGCCCAGATACGCAGTATTTT.

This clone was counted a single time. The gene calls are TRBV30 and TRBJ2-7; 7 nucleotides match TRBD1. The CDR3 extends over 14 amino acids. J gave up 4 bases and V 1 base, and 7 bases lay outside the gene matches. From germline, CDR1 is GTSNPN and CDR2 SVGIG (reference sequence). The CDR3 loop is CAWSEMDRPYEQYF. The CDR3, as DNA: TGTGCCTGGAGTGAAATGGACAGGCCTTACGAGCAGTACTTC. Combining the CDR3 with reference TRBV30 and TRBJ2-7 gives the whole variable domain SQTIHQWPATLVQPVGSPLSLECTVEGTSNPNLYWYRQAAGRGLQLLFYSVGIGQISSEVPQNLSASRPQDRQFILSSKKLLLSDSGFYLCAWSEMDRPYEQYFGPGTRLTVT.

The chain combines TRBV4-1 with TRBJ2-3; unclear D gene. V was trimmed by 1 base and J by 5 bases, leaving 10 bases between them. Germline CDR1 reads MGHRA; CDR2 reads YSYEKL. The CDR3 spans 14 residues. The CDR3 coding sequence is TGCGCCAGCAGCCAAGTCCACCTCGGAGATACGCAGTATTTT. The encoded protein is CASSQVHLGDTQYF.

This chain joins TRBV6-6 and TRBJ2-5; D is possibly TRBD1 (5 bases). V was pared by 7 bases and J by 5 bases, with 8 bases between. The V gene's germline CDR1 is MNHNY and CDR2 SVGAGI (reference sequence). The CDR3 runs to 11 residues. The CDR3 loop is CASTAGETQYF. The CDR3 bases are TGTGCCAGCACCGCAGGGGAGACCCAGTACTTC.

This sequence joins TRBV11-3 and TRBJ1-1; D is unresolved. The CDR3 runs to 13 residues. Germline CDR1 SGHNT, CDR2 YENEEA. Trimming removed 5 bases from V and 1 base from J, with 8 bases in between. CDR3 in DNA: TGTGCCAGCAGCCCGACCCCGAACACTGAAGCTTTCTTT. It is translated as CASSPTPNTEAFF.

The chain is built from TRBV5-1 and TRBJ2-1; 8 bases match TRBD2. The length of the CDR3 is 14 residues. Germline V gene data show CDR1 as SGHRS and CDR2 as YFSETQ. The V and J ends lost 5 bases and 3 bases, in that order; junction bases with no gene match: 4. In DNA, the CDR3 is TGCGCCAGCAGTTTCAGCGGGAGCTACAATGAGCAGTTCTTC. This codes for CASSFSGSYNEQFF.

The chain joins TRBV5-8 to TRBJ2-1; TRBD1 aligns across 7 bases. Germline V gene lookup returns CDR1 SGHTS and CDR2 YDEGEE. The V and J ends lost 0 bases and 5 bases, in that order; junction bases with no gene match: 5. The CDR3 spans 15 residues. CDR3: CASSLALGQDNEQFF. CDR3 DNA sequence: TGTGCCAGCAGCTTGGCCTTAGGACAGGACAATGAGCAGTTCTTC.

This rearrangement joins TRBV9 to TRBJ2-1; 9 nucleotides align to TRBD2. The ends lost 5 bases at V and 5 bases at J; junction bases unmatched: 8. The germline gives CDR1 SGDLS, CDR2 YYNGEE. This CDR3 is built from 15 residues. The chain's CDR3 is CASSPSGAADNEQFF. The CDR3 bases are TGTGCCAGCAGTCCTAGCGGGGCGGCGGACAATGAGCAGTTCTTC.

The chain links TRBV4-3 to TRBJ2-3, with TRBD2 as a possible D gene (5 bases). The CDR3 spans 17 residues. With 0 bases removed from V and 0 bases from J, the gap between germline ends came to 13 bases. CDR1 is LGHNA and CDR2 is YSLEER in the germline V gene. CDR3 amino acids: CASSQDVLAPSTDTQYF. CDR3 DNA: TGCGCCAGCAGCCAAGATGTCCTAGCACCTAGCACAGATACGCAGTATTTT.

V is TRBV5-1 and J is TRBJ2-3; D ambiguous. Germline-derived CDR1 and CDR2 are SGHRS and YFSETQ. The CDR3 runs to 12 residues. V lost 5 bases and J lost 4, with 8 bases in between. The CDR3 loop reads CASRVSADTQYF. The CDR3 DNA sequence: TGCGCCAGCAGGGTGTCGGCAGATACGCAGTATTTT. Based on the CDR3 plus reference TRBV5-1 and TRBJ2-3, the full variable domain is KAGVTQTPRYLIKTRGQQVTLSCSPISGHRSVSWYQQTPGQGLQFLFEYFSETQRNKGNFPGRFSGRQFSNSRSEMNVSTLELGDSALYLCASRVSADTQYFGPGTRLTVL.